This T cell receptor beta chain came from a study of shared T cell receptors in the human thymus. The repertoire was sequenced with immunoSEQ multiplex PCR; TCRdb's copy has only in-frame clones and lacks some. This sample has 640,000 or so clones, with roughly 86% found just once. The CDR3 loop spans 19 amino acids. The germline gives CDR1 LNHDA, CDR2 SQIVND (reference sequence). Trimming removed 2 bases from V and 6 bases from J; junction bases left unmatched: 18. The data also belong to a second study, concerning human thymus T cells. As that report states: Congenital heart defects were the reason for the corrective surgery that the donors, healthy Finnish infants, were having. Corrective heart surgery yielded the resections from which the thymus tissue came. Gene usage for V and J segments appeared biased in thymic and blood repertoires.

The clonotype was recovered from a boy younger than two with a congenital heart defect. The V call is TRBV19, the J call TRBJ1-5, with 8 bases matching TRBD1. The sample comprised thymocytes. In DNA, the CDR3 is TGTGCCAGTAGTATAATGAGGGACAGGTCCAATCCAACGCGTCAGCCCCAGCATTTT. It is translated as CASSIMRDRSNPTRQPQHF.